A single sample gave rise to the 20 T cell receptor beta chains below, sequenced in a study of blood T cell repertoires in COVID-19. The repertoire was sequenced with immunoSEQ multiplex PCR; TCRdb's copy has only in-frame clones and lacks some. The sample has some 330,000 clones; more than 70% are singletons. Specimen: PBMCs or T cells enriched from blood (not recorded which). Source of these receptors: a man aged 35 to 55 in a cohort exposed to, infected with or recovered from COVID-19 (not recorded which).

This chain links TRBV25-1 with TRBJ1-1, with D possibly matching TRBD1 (5 bases). Germline assignment: CDR1 MGHDK and CDR2 SYGVNS. The CDR3 sequence is 15 residues long. Trimming pared 4 bases from V and 3 bases from J, leaving 15 bases between. The CDR3 protein is CASSVTVIGDTEAFF. DNA of the CDR3: TGTGCCAGCAGTGTTACAGTGATAGGGGACACTGAAGCTTTCTTT.

CDR3 nucleotide sequence: TGTGCCACCAGTGATGACCGGACAGGGAATGAGCAGTTCTTC. Its protein is CATSDDRTGNEQFF. The chain uses TRBV24-1 and TRBJ2-1, with 8 bases matching TRBD1. Germline V gives CDR1 KGHDR, CDR2 SFDVKD. J lost 7 bases, V lost 3 bases, and 4 bases had no gene match. The CDR3 length is 14 residues.

This clone was observed a handful of times. This chain connects TRBV28 to TRBJ1-1; 7 nucleotides align to TRBD1. Germline CDR1 and CDR2: MDHEN and SYDVKM. V was pared by 6 bases and J by 5 bases, with 9 bases of the junction left unmatched. The CDR3 runs to 14 residues. The CDR3 region is CASRRDRAGTEAFF. For the CDR3, the DNA is TGTGCCAGCAGACGTGACAGGGCCGGGACTGAAGCTTTCTTT.

The chain joins TRBV7-3 to TRBJ1-1; 7 bases are shared with TRBD1. CDR1 SGHTA and CDR2 FQGTGA come from the germline V gene. The CDR3 is 15 residues long. V shed 5 bases, J shed 0 bases, and the junction held 6 bases outside the gene matches. In DNA form, the CDR3 reads TGTGCCAGCAGCCCGGCAGGGGGAATGAACACTGAAGCTTTCTTT. Its protein is CASSPAGGMNTEAFF.

This chain connects TRBV10-3 to TRBJ2-1, with 9 positions matching TRBD2. The CDR3 covers 16 residues. CDR1 is ENHRY, CDR2 SYGVKD, per germline. V lost 5 bases to trimming and J lost 1 base; unmatched junction nucleotides: 6. CDR3 nucleotide sequence: TGTGCCATCAGTCTTAGGGCGGGAGGGTCCTACAATGAGCAGTTCTTC. This gives the protein CAISLRAGGSYNEQFF.

The chain uses TRBV28 and TRBJ1-4, with a tentative D call TRBD1 (6 bases). The CDR3 sequence is 15 residues long. Trimming cost V 4 bases and J 3 bases, with 12 bases left between them. Germline V gene data show CDR1 as MDHEN and CDR2 as SYDVKM. The CDR3 reads CASSSTRQANEKLFF. The CDR3 coding sequence is TGTGCCAGCAGTTCGACCCGACAGGCTAATGAAAAACTGTTTTTT.

V and J are TRBV19 and TRBJ1-2; D is undetermined. This CDR3 has 15 residues. The germline V and J ends were trimmed by 5 bases and 5 bases, with 18 bases remaining between them. CDR1 and CDR2 from the germline V gene are LNHDA and SQIVND (reference sequence). The CDR3 sequence: CASSVTSGSSYGYTF. In DNA form, the CDR3 reads TGTGCCAGTAGTGTAACCTCGGGATCCTCTTATGGCTACACCTTC.

This clone was seen only a few times. The chain recombines TRBV7-8 with TRBJ1-3, with D unresolved. The CDR3 extends over 15 amino acids. The ends were cut back, 5 bases at V and 0 bases at J, with 11 bases in the middle. Germline V lookup: CDR1 SGHVS, CDR2 FQNEAQ. The CDR3 loop is CASSPRVGSGNTIYF. CDR3 DNA: TGTGCCAGCAGCCCGCGGGTGGGCTCTGGAAACACCATATATTTT.

The rearrangement joins TRBV29-1 to TRBJ2-1, with D perhaps TRBD1 (5 bases). Deletions cut 0 bases from V and 5 bases from J, with 14 bases between. CDR3 length: 15 residues. Germline V gene sequence: CDR1 SQVTM, CDR2 ANQGSEA. The CDR3 protein is CSVEDLGRTNNEQFF. As DNA, the CDR3 is TGCAGCGTTGAAGATCTTGGAAGGACAAACAATGAGCAGTTCTTC.

This clone has only one observation. The chain couples TRBV7-9 to TRBJ1-4, with D hard to call. CDR3 length: 15 residues. V gave up 2 bases and J gave up 1 base, with 8 bases separating them. Per the germline V gene, CDR1 is SEHNR and CDR2 is FQNEAQ (reference sequence). The CDR3 here is CASSLWGETNEKLFF. CDR3 nucleotides: TGTGCCAGCAGCTTATGGGGAGAAACTAATGAAAAACTGTTTTTT.

The chain combines TRBV25-1 with TRBJ2-7; D might be TRBD1 (6 bases). V lost 3 bases to trimming and J lost 5 bases, with 23 bases between them. Looked up from germline, CDR1 is MGHDK and CDR2 is SYGVNS. The CDR3 is 17 amino acids. The CDR3 protein is CASSDRPQGMKYDEQYF. The CDR3 nucleotides read TGTGCCAGCAGTGATCGACCGCAGGGGATGAAGTACGACGAGCAGTACTTC.

The chain joins TRBV6-5 to TRBJ2-7; TRBD2 agrees at 7 bases. V lost 10 bases, J lost 0 bases, and 9 bases stayed unmatched. The CDR3 totals 14 residues. Germline values: CDR1 MNHEY, CDR2 SVGAGI. The CDR3 region has the DNA TGTGCCACCCTTTTAGGCGGGAGCTCCTACGAGCAGTACTTC. Translated: CATLLGGSSYEQYF.

The rearrangement uses TRBV18 and TRBJ1-2; TRBD1 matches at 8 bases. CDR1 is KGHSH and CDR2 is LQKENI in the germline V gene. The CDR3 extends over 14 amino acids. J was trimmed by 6 bases and V by 0 bases; bases with no gene match: 3. CDR3 loop: CASSPPGQGDGYTF. CDR3 DNA sequence: TGTGCCAGCTCACCACCCGGACAGGGAGATGGCTACACCTTC.

This clone was counted a few times. The CDR3: CASSQLRTDVQRGYTF. The CDR3 DNA sequence: TGTGCCAGCAGCCAACTCAGGACAGACGTGCAAAGGGGCTACACCTTC. The J gene is TRBJ1-2, the V gene TRBV3-1 (or the pseudogene TRBV3-2); tentative D call: TRBD1 (6 bases). Germline values: CDR1 LGHDT, CDR2 YNNKEL (reference sequence). With 2 bases removed from V and 8 bases from J, the gap between germline ends came to 21 bases. The CDR3 contains 16 residues.

This chain uses TRBV4-1 with TRBJ1-4, with 7 bases aligning to TRBD1. This CDR3 contains 14 residues. V was clipped by 5 bases and J by 10 bases; unmatched bases: 10. Germline V gene data show CDR1 as MGHRA and CDR2 as YSYEKL. DNA of the CDR3: TGCGCCAGCAGCTCGGACAGGTCCTTAGGAAAACTGTTTTTT. Its translation: CASSSDRSLGKLFF.

The CDR3 bases are TGTGCCAGCAGTCGCGATACAGGCCCCTCAAATAATTCACCCCTCCACTTT. Translating it yields CASSRDTGPSNNSPLHF. The chain is built from TRBV6-6 and TRBJ1-6, with a weak D call TRBD1 (5 bases). Trimming shortened V by 5 bases and J by 5 bases, and 19 bases separated the two germline ends. There are 17 residues in the CDR3. Germline V gene sequence: CDR1 MNHNY, CDR2 SVGAGI (reference sequence).

Concerning this clone itself: One junction end disagrees with the germline gene, perhaps due to a read error. In the same sample, other DNA sequences code for this CDR3. The chain carries TRBV24-1 and TRBJ2-1; 8 bases match TRBD2. The CDR3 length is 16 residues. Germline-derived CDR1 and CDR2 are KGHDR and SFDVKD. In nucleotides, the CDR3 is TGCGCCACCAGTGAACCGACTAGCGTTCTAGGGAATGAGCAGTTCTTC. Protein product: CATSEPTSVLGNEQFF.

V gene TRBV11-2 combines with J gene TRBJ2-7, with 7 positions matching TRBD1. The CDR3 totals 15 residues. After removal of 4 bases from V and 4 bases from J, the junction contained 10 bases not matched to a gene. Germline V lookup: CDR1 SGHAT, CDR2 FQNNGV. The CDR3 loop reads CASSSETGPWYEQYF. The CDR3 region has the DNA TGTGCCAGCAGCTCAGAGACAGGGCCCTGGTACGAGCAGTACTTC. Supplemented by reference TRBV11-2 and TRBJ2-7, the full variable domain reads EAGVAQSPRYKIIEKRQSVAFWCNPISGHATLYWYQQILGQGPKLLIQFQNNGVVDDSQLPKDRFSAERLKGVDSTLKIQPAKLEDSAVYLCASSSETGPWYEQYFGPGTRLTVT.

The rearrangement links TRBV5-1 to TRBJ1-2, with D maybe TRBD1 (5 bases). The CDR3 has 12 residues. V lost 4 bases and J 8 bases, leaving 12 bases between the germline ends. Germline V CDR1 and CDR2: SGHRS, YFSETQ. The chain's CDR3 is CASSIGHIGYTF. The DNA of the CDR3 is TGCGCCAGCAGCATAGGACATATAGGCTACACCTTC.

This clone was seen only a few times. The chain employs TRBV11-3 and TRBJ2-1; 13 bases are shared with TRBD2. This CDR3 contains 15 residues. The germline V gene encodes CDR1 SGHNT and CDR2 YENEEA. The junction had 7 bases not matched to a gene; V was cut back by 5 bases and J by 9 bases. The CDR3 protein is CASSDGLAGVSEQFF. CDR3 DNA sequence: TGTGCCAGCAGCGACGGACTAGCGGGAGTAAGTGAGCAGTTCTTC.